This T cell receptor (beta chain) was sequenced for a study of T cell responses to AZD1222 COVID-19 vaccine (dated by TCRdb to the early 2020s). Regarding the study in general: Because spike-specific TCR depth and breadth did not differ between the two schedules, AZD1222 recipients who got a second dose at roughly 4 weeks were pooled with those who got a second dose at roughly 12 weeks. A total of 230 to 250 trial participants underwent TCR sequencing, of whom about 210 received two doses of AZD1222 and approximately 25 received two doses of the MenACWY control vaccine. Enrollment into the trials was organized by age into subgroups of 18-55, 56-69 and 70-plus years, and those subgroups contained about 160, 30 and 59 TCR-sequenced participants, respectively. On the study overall, not on this receptor specifically: Reportedly, close to half of the unique spike-specific TCRs recognized epitopes lying outside the regions that are mutated in the B.1.351 and B.1.1.7 variants. Because no day 14 peak-response samples were available, the repertoires could be characterized only after the peak T cell response. Spike-specific TCR breadth and depth rose significantly after two AZD1222 doses compared with day 0 and with MenACWY recipients. The whole spike protein was spanned by vaccine-associated CD4 TCRs, and dominant responses were seen in regions 160-218 and 743-854. Participants were mostly white British and included more females than males, and it was suggested by the authors that clonal diversity may have been underestimated. The 56-69-year group was small, and its depth increase did not reach significance, likely because of low power. Conclusions about previously exposed vaccinees are limited, since just five or six AZD1222 recipients were seropositive for SARS-CoV-2 at baseline.

The CDR3 regions of human TCRbeta chains were subjected to immunosequencing. The study's own analysis went as follows. Repertoire TCRs were matched against a reference library of SARS-CoV-2-specific TCRs generated with the MIRA antigen-specificity platform. Breadth meant the fraction of unique TCRs that were SARS-CoV-2-associated, whereas depth meant the fraction of total T cells that were SARS-CoV-2-associated. Using the MIRA data, each spike-specific TCR was assigned both to the spike region to which the TCR was reactive and to a CD4 or CD8 class. Log10-transformed breadth and depth values were compared by one-way ANOVA with Sidak's multiple comparisons tests. This is the immuneACCESS table as TCRdb keeps it, with only in-frame sequences that have V and J called. A part of the clones is gone; compared with another copy, unresolved V genes explain less than half, and the rest is unexplained. V and J calls and clone size are those listed in that table; D and trimming were worked out from the DNA. For this sample the table gives over 100,000 clones, of which over 75% were detected only once. The biggest ten clones account for about 8.7% of the sample.

Explained via the paper, the time point label denotes: baseline before first vaccination. Vaccinee samples came from UK trials COV001 and COV002, including a single-blind randomized controlled phase 2/3 trial of AZD1222 (ChAdOx1 nCoV-19) in healthy adults. For TCRbeta chain sequencing, PBMC samples from trial participants were taken at day 0 and at day 28 after the second dose. Notes on this clone: No cognate antigen has been identified for it. No much larger clone is present one base from it, and per-base qualities are unavailable.

CDR1 and CDR2 were assigned from the germline V gene as ENHRY and SYGVKD. The junction shows trimming of 0 bases on V and 5 bases on J, plus 10 bases between the germline ends. The CDR3, from cysteine to phenylalanine, totals 14 residues. Of the read, only the CDR3 DNA is kept; its 42 bases are in frame from base 1. This specimen consisted of peripheral blood, obtained on day 0 of AZD1222 vaccination. Recombination connected TRBV10-3 to TRBJ2-5, with the D gene not confidently named. The source of this sequence is an adult in good health. The nucleotide sequence is TGTGCCATCAGTGAGTCGCAGCGCCAGGAGACCCAGTACTTC. Protein translation: CAISESQRQETQYF.